These 16 T cell receptor beta chains were all obtained from the same sample, sequenced in a study of cytomegalovirus exposure and HLA in healthy donors. PCR primers comprised 60 Vbeta and 13 Jbeta primers. TCRdb's table, derived via immunoSEQ multiplex PCR, lists solely in-frame clones and lacks some. Its table records around 140,000 clones. Sequenced material: PBMCs. The source is a woman between 45 and 60 years old in good health and CMV-seronegative.

V gene TRBV9 combines with J gene TRBJ1-5; 9 bases agree with TRBD1. Germline CDR1 reads SGDLS; CDR2 reads YYNGEE. Losses at the gene ends were 4 bases for V and 4 bases for J; bases not matched to a gene: 3. The CDR3 spans 14 residues. The CDR3 loop is CASSYGQGNQPQHF. The CDR3 nucleotides are TGTGCCAGCAGCTATGGACAGGGGAATCAGCCCCAGCATTTT.

This chain's CDR3 is CASSLGQVPDTDTQYF. The CDR3 coding sequence is TGCGCCAGCAGCCTGGGACAGGTTCCCGACACAGATACGCAGTATTTT. This chain uses TRBV5-1 with TRBJ2-3; 8 bases match TRBD1. V lost 4 bases to trimming and J lost 2 bases; unmatched junction nucleotides: 9. The germline V gene encodes CDR1 SGHRS and CDR2 YFSETQ. The CDR3 consists of 16 residues.

The V call is TRBV19, the J call TRBJ1-6; TRBD1 agrees at 9 bases. Losses at the gene ends were 6 bases for V and 10 bases for J; bases not matched to a gene: 4. The germline gives CDR1 LNHDA, CDR2 SQIVND (reference sequence). CDR3 size: 13 residues. In nucleotides, the CDR3 is TGTGCCAGTAGCTGGGACAGGGAGTCACCCCTCCACTTT. This encodes CASSWDRESPLHF.

The chain recombines TRBV11-2 with TRBJ2-3; a weak D match, TRBD2 (6 bases). Trimming took off 0 bases at V and 7 bases at J, with 8 bases between the two ends. Germline values: CDR1 SGHAT, CDR2 FQNNGV. CDR3 length: 13 residues. This CDR3 is CASSLDRDYTQYF. As DNA, the CDR3 is TGTGCCAGCAGCTTAGACAGGGACTATACGCAGTATTTT.

In DNA form, the CDR3 reads TGCGCCAGCAGCTTGACCGTCGGGACAGGGGGCTTTGGCTACACCTTC. Translation gives CASSLTVGTGGFGYTF. The chain links TRBV5-1 to TRBJ1-2; TRBD1 aligns across 12 bases. The CDR3 contains 16 residues. The trim removed 1 base at V and 7 bases at J, leaving 8 bases unmatched. Looked up from germline, CDR1 is SGHRS and CDR2 is YFSETQ.

The chain combines TRBV5-6 with TRBJ2-1; tentative D call: TRBD1 (7 bases). Germline V gene lookup returns CDR1 SGHDT and CDR2 YYEEEE. The CDR3 is 13 residues long. V shed 4 bases and J shed 10 bases, with 15 bases lying between them. Here the CDR3 reads CASSRRQGGEQFF. The CDR3 DNA reads TGTGCCAGCAGCCGAAGACAGGGAGGAGAGCAGTTCTTC.

J is TRBJ2-2 and V is TRBV2; D may be TRBD2 (5 bases). Germline V gene lookup returns CDR1 SNHLY and CDR2 FYNNEI. Trimming cost V 4 bases and J 3 bases, with 12 bases left between them. The CDR3 extends over 15 amino acids. This CDR3 is CASSVGRSDTGELFF. As DNA, the CDR3 is TGTGCCAGCAGTGTTGGGAGAAGTGACACCGGGGAGCTGTTTTTT.

The chain combines TRBV6-1 with TRBJ1-5; TRBD1 is a possible D gene (5 bases). The CDR3 extends over 12 amino acids. From germline, CDR1 is MNHNS and CDR2 SASEGT. Trimming took 8 bases from V and 9 from J, leaving 14 bases between them. The CDR3 DNA reads TGTGCCAGCTTTGCCAGGGCTGGGCCCCAGCATTTT. Residues: CASFARAGPQHF.

The rearrangement joins TRBV5-1 to TRBJ1-1; D is undetermined. CDR1 and CDR2 (germline): SGHRS, YFSETQ. This CDR3 comprises 13 residues. V was clipped by 2 bases and J by 3 bases, with 8 bases between them. CDR3: CASSFSQDTEAFF. The CDR3 DNA is TGCGCCAGCAGCTTCTCACAAGACACTGAAGCTTTCTTT.

The chain is built from TRBV5-1 and TRBJ1-6; TRBD1 aligns across 7 bases. This CDR3 has 15 residues. The germline CDR1 and CDR2 sequences are SGHRS and YFSETQ. V lost 4 bases and J lost 8; bases outside the gene matches: 9. The CDR3 region is CASSGGQLNYSPLHF. For the CDR3, the DNA is TGCGCCAGCAGCGGGGGACAGCTGAATTATTCACCCCTCCACTTT.

The J gene is TRBJ2-7, the V gene TRBV11-1; TRBD1 aligns across 8 bases. Germline V gene lookup returns CDR1 SGHAT and CDR2 FQDESV (reference sequence). The CDR3 has 16 residues. V dropped 2 bases and J dropped 7; count of bases not matched to a gene: 13. The CDR3 sequence: CASSLPTKTGAREQYF. DNA of the CDR3: TGTGCCAGCAGCTTACCCACCAAGACAGGGGCCAGAGAGCAGTACTTC.

The chain is built from TRBV7-3 and TRBJ1-1; weak D call: TRBD1 (5 bases). CDR1 and CDR2 (germline): SGHTA, FQGTGA. The CDR3 runs 13 residues. V was shortened by 5 bases and J by 4 bases, with 11 bases between the two germline ends. The CDR3 region has the DNA TGTGCCAGCAGCATAGACAGATCCACTGAAGCTTTCTTT. Translated: CASSIDRSTEAFF.

J is TRBJ1-3 and V is TRBV15; D unresolved. The V gene lost 5 bases and the J gene lost 5 bases, with 16 bases spanning the gap. CDR1 and CDR2 from the germline V gene are LNHNV and YYDKDF (reference sequence). The CDR3 is 15 amino acids. The CDR3 region is CATSAQLQIRNTIYF. CDR3 nucleotides: TGTGCCACCAGCGCACAGCTCCAAATCAGAAACACCATATATTTT. Complete variable domain (other parts from reference TRBV15 and TRBJ1-3): DAMVIQNPRYQVTQFGKPVTLSCSQTLNHNVMYWYQQKSSQAPKLLFHYYDKDFNNEADTPDNFQSRRPNTSFCFLDIRSPGLGDTAMYLCATSAQLQIRNTIYFGEGSWLTVV.

The chain recombines TRBV28 with TRBJ1-5, with 7 nucleotides matching TRBD1. From germline, CDR1 is MDHEN and CDR2 SYDVKM. Germline trimming cut 6 bases from V and 3 bases from J; bases unmatched to any gene: 17. CDR3 size: 18 residues. CDR3 in amino acids: CASRTLPGRGGYNQPQHF. In DNA, the CDR3 is TGTGCCAGCAGGACTTTGCCTGGGAGAGGGGGCTACAATCAGCCCCAGCATTTT.

The chain carries TRBV7-2 and TRBJ2-3; 7 positions match TRBD1. Germline CDR1 and CDR2: SGHTA and FQGNSA. V shed 5 bases, J shed 2 bases, and the junction held 7 bases outside the gene matches. The CDR3 spans 15 residues. The CDR3: CASSDWDRDTDTQYF. The CDR3 DNA is TGTGCCAGCAGCGATTGGGACAGAGACACAGATACGCAGTATTTT.

In nucleotides, the CDR3 is TGCGCCAGCAGCGAAGCGGGGGGTCTCAGCACAGATACGCAGTATTTT. Translating gives CASSEAGGLSTDTQYF. This chain uses TRBV5-1 with TRBJ2-3; 9 bases map to TRBD2. With V trimmed by 4 bases and J by 0 bases, 6 bases remained unmatched. The germline V gene has CDR1 SGHRS and CDR2 YFSETQ. The CDR3 runs to 16 residues.